This record looks at one T cell receptor beta chain sequence and its context. This entry is derived from a study of blood T cell repertoires in COVID-19. Germline CDR1 is SGHTS and CDR2 is YDEGEE. Losses at the gene ends were 0 bases for V and 4 bases for J; bases not matched to a gene: 2. The CDR3 loop spans 15 amino acids. Libraries were prepared by immunoSEQ multiplex PCR; TCRdb keeps only in-frame clonotypes and omits some of them. The sample has under 300,000 clones; around 90% are singletons. J is TRBJ2-3 and V is TRBV5-8, with TRBD1 identical over 10 bases. The clonotype comes from a woman aged 25-40 years who had recovered from COVID-19. The sample was PBMCs or T cells enriched from blood (not recorded which). This CDR3 reads CASSLVGQGADTQYF. CDR3 bases: TGTGCCAGCAGCTTGGTTGGACAGGGGGCAGATACGCAGTATTTT.